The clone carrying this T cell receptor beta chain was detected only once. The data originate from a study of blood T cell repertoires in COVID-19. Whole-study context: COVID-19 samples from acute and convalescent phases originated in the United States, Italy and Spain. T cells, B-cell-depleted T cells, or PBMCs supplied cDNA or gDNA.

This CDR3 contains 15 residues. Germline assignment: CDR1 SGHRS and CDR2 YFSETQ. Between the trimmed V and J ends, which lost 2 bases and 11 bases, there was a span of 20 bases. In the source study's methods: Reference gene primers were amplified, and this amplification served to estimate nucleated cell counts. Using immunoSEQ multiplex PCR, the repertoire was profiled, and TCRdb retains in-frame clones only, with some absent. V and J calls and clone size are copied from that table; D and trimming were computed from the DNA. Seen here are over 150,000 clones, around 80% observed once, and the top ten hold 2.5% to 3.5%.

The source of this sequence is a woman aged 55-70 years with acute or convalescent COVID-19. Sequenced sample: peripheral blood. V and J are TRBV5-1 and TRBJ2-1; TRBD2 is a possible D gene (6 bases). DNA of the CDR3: TGCGCCAGCAGCTTAAATAGCGGTGGCGACCGGCAGCAGTTCTTC. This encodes CASSLNSGGDRQQFF.